This TCR beta chain is drawn from a study of T cells in localized non-small cell lung cancer. Study conclusions and caveats: The study found T cell clonality highest in uninvolved adjacent lung, above tumor. Adjacent lung held a median roughly 56 of the top 100 tumor clones.

From germline, CDR1 is KGHSH and CDR2 LQKENI. This CDR3 contains 15 residues. V gave up 2 bases and J gave up 6 bases; unmatched junction bases: 2. The protocol was immunoSEQ multiplex PCR, while the TCRdb copy is restricted to in-frame clones and leaves out a portion. The sample lists tens of thousands of clones; 88% were seen once. As concerns this clone: Antigen: not known.

The J gene is TRBJ2-2, the V gene TRBV18, with 11 bases aligning to TRBD1. The source is a man between 40 and 69 years old with stage II squamous cell lung carcinoma. Specimen: PBMCs, collected before any cancer treatment. CDR3 amino acids: CASSPGTGGPGELFF. As DNA, the CDR3 is TGTGCCAGCTCACCAGGGACAGGGGGACCCGGGGAGCTGTTTTTT.